This T cell receptor beta chain was identified during a study of shared clonotypes between healthy human individuals. The study's findings and limits: Rarefaction curves obtained for sorted subsets showed sequencing incomplete despite large depth. Researchers found naive subsets generally carried larger estimated richness than memory subsets.

Repertoires were generated with immunoSEQ multiplex PCR, while TCRdb's copy carries only in-frame clones and drops some. Among about 1.1 million clones listed, 75% to 80% were seen once. Concerning this clone: Its antigen remains unknown.

Germline V gene data show CDR1 as SEHNR and CDR2 as FQNEAQ (reference sequence). The CDR3 covers 15 residues. V lost 2 bases and J 5 bases, leaving 10 bases between the germline ends. The sequence derives from a young man in good health. Some clones in this sample may be carry-over from other donors' samples. This chain uses TRBV7-9 with TRBJ1-6; a possible D gene is TRBD1 (5 bases). The sequenced material came from memory CD4+ T cells from PBMCs. This sample's subset: CD45RA-negative fraction. The CDR3 loop reads CASSLIRGNNSPLHF. CDR3 nucleotides: TGTGCCAGCAGCTTAATCCGGGGCAATAATTCACCCCTCCACTTT. The whole variable domain, remainder taken from reference TRBV7-9 and TRBJ1-6, is DTGVSQNPRHKITKRGQNVTFRCDPISEHNRLYWYRQTLGQGPEFLTYFQNEAQLEKSRLLSDRFSAERPKGSFSTLEIQRTEQGDSAMYLCASSLIRGNNSPLHFGNGTRLTVT.